One sample yielded the 32 T cell receptor beta chains listed below, sequenced in a study of T cells in Graves' hyperthyroidism and ophthalmopathy. The TCR beta CDR3 regions underwent amplification using RNA transcripts as the source. In the first-round RT-PCR of the TCR CDR3, the HTBI primer set was used. TCRdb reprocessed the multiplex PCR reads via MiXCR and lists one record per CDR3 protein. In the table there are some 350,000 distinct CDR3 sequences, roughly 13% of which are singletons. Material for sequencing was blood. Receptors originate from a woman aged 40 to 50 with Graves' ophthalmopathy.

In its sample, this clonotype was seen many times. The V call is TRBV6-1, the J call TRBJ2-7; no firm D call. Germline V gives CDR1 MNHNS, CDR2 SASEGT. CDR3 length: 12 amino acids. Trimming cost V 5 bases and J 6 bases, with 11 bases left between them. DNA for the CDR3: TGTGCCAGCAGTTCGGCATCGTCCGAGCAGTACTTC. It is translated as CASSSASSEQYF.

This clonotype was detected ten times or more. The V and J genes are TRBV6-1 and TRBJ2-1; D gene ambiguous. This CDR3 has 19 amino acids. Looked up from germline, CDR1 is MNHNS and CDR2 is SASEGT. V was shortened by 8 bases and J by 6 bases, with 32 bases between the two germline ends. This CDR3 is CASFSRAGRVRGVGNEQFF. The CDR3 DNA follows: TGTGCCAGCTTCTCCCGCGCCGGACGGGTAAGAGGTGTAGGCAATGAGCAGTTCTTC.

The chain couples TRBV30 to TRBJ1-4; D remains unclear. CDR3 length equals 10 residues. Germline CDR1 reads GTSNPN; CDR2 reads SVGIG (reference sequence). Trimming removed 5 bases from V and 7 bases from J, with 5 bases in between. CDR3 in DNA: TGTGCCTGGGGCTTTGAAAAACTGTTTTTT. This gives the protein CAWGFEKLFF.

This clonotype was found many times. The CDR3 nucleotides are TGTGCCACCGGGACCTTCGAGCAGTACTTC. This translates into CATGTFEQYF. The chain uses TRBV6-1 and TRBJ2-7, with D possibly being TRBD1 or TRBD2 (5 bases each). CDR3 length: 10 amino acids. Trimming removed 10 bases from V and 6 bases from J, with 10 bases in between. Germline V gene sequence: CDR1 MNHNS, CDR2 SASEGT.

This chain joins TRBV27 and TRBJ1-1; tentative D call: TRBD1 (5 bases). Germline V gene sequence: CDR1 MNHEY, CDR2 SMNVEV (reference sequence). CDR3 length: 13 residues. V was cut by 5 bases and J by 3 bases, with 10 bases left in between. Here the CDR3 reads CASSPDSYTEAFF. For the CDR3, the DNA is TGTGCCAGCAGTCCCGACAGTTACACTGAAGCTTTCTTT.

This chain's CDR3 is CASSWKKNSEAFF. The DNA for the CDR3 is TGTGCCAGCAGTTGGAAAAAGAATAGTGAAGCTTTCTTT. The V and J genes are TRBV27 and TRBJ1-1; no firm D call. The CDR3 has 13 amino acids. The germline gives CDR1 MNHEY, CDR2 SMNVEV (reference sequence). V was trimmed by 4 bases and J by 7 bases, leaving 13 bases between them.

This clonotype has a count of ten or more. CDR3 coding DNA: TGTGCCAGCAGCTATGGCGGGAGCTACAATGAGCAGTTCTTC. The encoded protein is CASSYGGSYNEQFF. The chain uses TRBV7-9 and TRBJ2-1; TRBD2 matches 7 bases. The J segment lost 3 bases and the V segment lost 4 bases, leaving 3 bases of the junction unmatched. The CDR3 spans 14 residues. CDR1 and CDR2 from the germline V gene are SEHNR and FQNEAQ (reference sequence). The whole variable domain, filled in from reference TRBV7-9 and TRBJ2-1, reads DTGVSQNPRHKITKRGQNVTFRCDPISEHNRLYWYRQTLGQGPEFLTYFQNEAQLEKSRLLSDRFSAERPKGSFSTLEIQRTEQGDSAMYLCASSYGGSYNEQFFGPGTRLTVL.

About this clonotype itself: A read error may be the cause here, since a much bigger clone is one base away. The CDR3 end shows no conserved phenylalanine or tryptophan, and so a read error is likely. CDR3 protein: CAINGFDNEQFV. For the CDR3, the DNA is TGTGCCATCAACGGGTTCGACAATGAGCAGTTCGTC. The V call is TRBV10-3, the J call TRBJ2-1; D ambiguous. Between the trimmed V and J ends, which lost 7 bases and 5 bases, there was a span of 9 bases. This CDR3 is 12 amino acids long. Germline CDR1 reads ENHRY; CDR2 reads SYGVKD.

There are a few counts of this clonotype. The V and J genes are TRBV9 and TRBJ2-5; tentatively, D is TRBD1 (6 bases). Germline values: CDR1 SGDLS, CDR2 YYNGEE. The V gene lost 4 bases and the J gene lost 4 bases, with 23 bases spanning the gap. CDR3 length: 17 residues. CDR3 nucleotides: TGTGCCAGCAGCTTCAGAGGTGATTGGGGGCTGGGAGAGACCCAGTACTTC. Amino acid sequence: CASSFRGDWGLGETQYF.

This clonotype was observed at least ten times. V and J are TRBV29-1 and TRBJ2-5; 7 bases agree with TRBD1. The ends lost 3 bases at V and 5 bases at J; junction bases unmatched: 12. The length of the CDR3 is 15 residues. CDR1 is SQVTM, CDR2 ANQGSEA, per germline. The CDR3 coding sequence is TGCAGCGTTGACCTACGACCGGGACAGAGGGAGACCCAGTACTTC. Its translation is CSVDLRPGQRETQYF.

This clonotype occurred many times. The chain has TRBV2 and TRBJ2-1; D is unclear. Germline V gene data show CDR1 as SNHLY and CDR2 as FYNNEI. The CDR3 spans 15 residues. V lost 7 bases and J 6 bases, leaving 19 bases between the germline ends. CDR3 region: CASIGGRNPGNEQFF. The CDR3 bases are TGTGCCAGCATCGGCGGCCGAAACCCGGGCAATGAGCAGTTCTTC.

CDR3 residues: CASAEGASDEKLFF. CDR3 nucleotides: TGTGCCAGCGCTGAGGGGGCCTCGGATGAAAAACTGTTTTTT. The rearrangement links TRBV9 to TRBJ1-4, with 7 bases lining up with TRBD1. Per the germline V gene, CDR1 is SGDLS and CDR2 is YYNGEE. J lost 6 bases, V lost 7 bases, and 9 bases had no gene match. This CDR3 comprises 14 residues. Combining the CDR3 with reference TRBV9 and TRBJ1-4 gives the whole variable domain DSGVTQTPKHLITATGQRVTLRCSPRSGDLSVYWYQQSLDQGLQFLIQYYNGEERAKGNILERFSAQQFPDLHSELNLSSLELGDSALYFCASAEGASDEKLFFGSGTQLSVL.

The V gene is TRBV11-3, the J gene TRBJ1-1, with D possibly TRBD1 on 5 matching bases. This CDR3 has 14 residues. Germline-derived CDR1 and CDR2 are SGHNT and YENEEA. V lost 3 bases and J 1 base, leaving 9 bases between the germline ends. The CDR3 sequence: CASSFGGENTEAFF. CDR3 nucleotides: TGTGCCAGCAGCTTTGGGGGGGAGAACACTGAAGCTTTCTTT.

This clonotype was seen a handful of times. V and J are TRBV15 and TRBJ2-7; TRBD2 might be the D (6 bases). From germline, CDR1 is LNHNV and CDR2 YYDKDF (reference sequence). V was clipped by 5 bases and J by 0 bases, with 14 bases between them. The CDR3 extends over 15 amino acids. CDR3 residues: CATSPRLGTSYEQYF. In nucleotides, the CDR3 is TGTGCCACCAGCCCACGACTAGGGACCTCCTACGAGCAGTACTTC.

This clonotype was seen only a few times. The rearrangement links TRBV5-4 to TRBJ2-7; TRBD1 aligns across 10 bases. V gave up 3 bases and J gave up 6 bases; unmatched junction bases: 9. The germline gives CDR1 SGHNT, CDR2 YYREEE (reference sequence). The CDR3 spans 15 residues. In nucleotides, the CDR3 is TGTGCCAGCAGCTGGGGGACAGGGGAGACTGGCGAGCAGTACTTC. It is translated as CASSWGTGETGEQYF.

This clonotype was seen at least ten times. The chain is built from TRBV7-6 and TRBJ2-2; 7 nucleotides agree with TRBD1. The CDR3 sequence is 16 residues long. Germline V gene sequence: CDR1 SGHVS, CDR2 FNYEAQ. The V segment lost 5 bases and the J segment 2 bases; nucleotides outside the gene matches: 8. The CDR3 DNA is TGTGCCAGCAGCAAGCAACGACAGGGTAACACCGGGGAGCTGTTTTTT. It encodes CASSKQRQGNTGELFF.

This clonotype was counted between two and nine times. The rearrangement uses TRBV18 and TRBJ1-4, with 9 bases identical to TRBD1. Looked up from germline, CDR1 is KGHSH and CDR2 is LQKENI. V shed 3 bases and J 7 bases; nucleotides not matched to a gene: 6. The CDR3 consists of 15 residues. The CDR3 DNA follows: TGTGCCAGCTCACCCCCGGGACAGGGTTTTGAAAAACTGTTTTTT. Its protein product is CASSPPGQGFEKLFF.

This clonotype came up many times. This chain uses TRBV7-8 with TRBJ2-3; D is undetermined. Trimming stripped 2 bases from V and 1 base from J, with 7 bases between. This CDR3 spans 14 amino acids. CDR1 is SGHVS and CDR2 is FQNEAQ in the germline V gene. The CDR3 DNA sequence: TGTGCCAGCAGCTTAATCCAGGGCACAGATACGCAGTATTTT. Translated: CASSLIQGTDTQYF.

At least ten counts were recorded for this clonotype. This chain connects TRBV27 to TRBJ2-6, with 8 bases aligning to TRBD2. CDR1 and CDR2 (germline): MNHEY, SMNVEV (reference sequence). CDR3 length equals 18 residues. The V and J ends lost 5 bases and 3 bases, in that order; junction bases with no gene match: 12. This CDR3 reads CASSGESGRIFGANVLTF. The CDR3 DNA follows: TGTGCCAGCAGTGGCGAGAGCGGGAGAATCTTTGGGGCCAACGTCCTGACTTTC.

This clonotype was seen a few times. The V gene is TRBV5-5, the J gene TRBJ1-2; D is unclear. The CDR3 consists of 13 residues. V lost 0 bases and J lost 8, with 11 bases in between. Germline V gene data show CDR1 as SGHKS and CDR2 as YYEKEE (reference sequence). CDR3 nucleotides: TGTGCCAGCAGCTTGGATCCGCCGGGGGGCTACACCTTC. This gives the protein CASSLDPPGGYTF.

A word on this clonotype: This CDR3 fails to terminate in the conserved phenylalanine or tryptophan, so it likely reflects a read error. The chain combines TRBV7-2 with TRBJ1-4; D is ambiguous. CDR1 and CDR2 from the germline V gene are SGHTA and FQGNSA. The CDR3 length is 13 residues. Between the trimmed V and J ends, which lost 5 bases and 7 bases, there was a span of 11 bases. The CDR3 sequence: CASSPSGGEKLFL. The CDR3 region has the DNA TGTGCCAGCAGCCCCTCGGGTGGTGAAAAACTGTTTCTT.

This clonotype appeared many times. The V call is TRBV2, the J call TRBJ2-1; TRBD2 agrees at 8 bases. With 2 bases clipped from V and 4 bases from J, the junction kept 13 bases outside the gene matches. The germline gives CDR1 SNHLY, CDR2 FYNNEI. CDR3 length: 18 amino acids. The CDR3 loop is CASSETLPRGGSYNEQFF. For the CDR3, the DNA is TGTGCCAGCAGTGAAACTCTCCCCCGCGGGGGGTCTTACAATGAGCAGTTCTTC.

This clonotype appeared many times. The rearrangement links TRBV25-1 to TRBJ2-1, with 8 bases identical to TRBD1. V gave up 1 base and J gave up 0 bases; unmatched junction bases: 8. Germline CDR1 and CDR2: MGHDK and SYGVNS. The CDR3 totals 18 residues. This CDR3 reads CASSESQGARSSYNEQFF. CDR3 in DNA: TGTGCCAGCAGTGAATCCCAGGGGGCCCGGAGCTCCTACAATGAGCAGTTCTTC.

This clonotype was recorded at least ten times. The V and J genes are TRBV6-1 and TRBJ1-3, with D perhaps matching TRBD1 (6 bases). Trimming stripped 7 bases from V and 0 bases from J, with 13 bases between. The CDR3 has 15 amino acids. Germline CDR1 is MNHNS and CDR2 is SASEGT. The CDR3 here is CASTRGPRSGNTIYF. CDR3 bases: TGTGCCAGCACCAGGGGACCGCGCTCTGGAAACACCATATATTTT.

This clonotype has ten or more counts. The gene calls are TRBV20-1 and TRBJ2-7; 10 nucleotides match TRBD2. The J segment lost 7 bases and the V segment lost 3 bases, leaving 9 bases of the junction unmatched. This CDR3 has 14 residues. Germline V gives CDR1 DFQATT, CDR2 SNEGSKA (reference sequence). The CDR3 DNA follows: TGCAGTGCTAGGCACAGCGGGGGGGCGGGGGAGCAGTACTTC. Its protein product is CSARHSGGAGEQYF.

This clonotype was recorded a few times. The chain is built from TRBV7-7 and TRBJ1-4; the D gene is possibly TRBD1 (5 bases). The CDR3 runs 18 residues. Germline V gene lookup returns CDR1 SSHAT and CDR2 FNYEAQ (reference sequence). V was shortened by 2 bases and J by 0 bases, with 16 bases between the two germline ends. CDR3 DNA: TGTGCCAGCAGCTTACCCTGGACATACCAATCAACTAATGAAAAACTGTTTTTT. This encodes CASSLPWTYQSTNEKLFF. The full variable domain, in which reference TRBV7-7 and TRBJ1-4 provide the parts outside the CDR3, is GAGVSQSPRYKVTKRGQDVTLRCDPISSHATLYWYQQALGQGPEFLTYFNYEAQPDKSGLPSDRFSAERPEGSISTLTIQRTEQRDSAMYRCASSLPWTYQSTNEKLFFGSGTQLSVL.

The chain employs TRBV27 and TRBJ2-1, with 9 positions matching TRBD2. V was pared by 7 bases and J by 0 bases, with 7 bases of the junction left unmatched. Germline CDR1 MNHEY, CDR2 SMNVEV (reference sequence). This CDR3 is built from 16 residues. The CDR3 DNA reads TGTGCCAGCACCCCCCTAGCGGGGAGCTCCTACAATGAGCAGTTCTTC. It yields the protein CASTPLAGSSYNEQFF.

Concerning this clonotype itself: An end of the junction differs from the germline gene, which may be a read error. This sequence joins TRBV19 and TRBJ2-1; 11 bases map to TRBD2. The CDR3 has 16 residues. CDR1 LNHDA and CDR2 SQIVND come from the germline V gene (reference sequence). The CDR3 loop reads CASSILAGGPSVEQSF. The CDR3 region has the DNA TGTGCCAGTAGTATCTTAGCGGGAGGGCCGAGTGTGGAGCAGTCCTTC.

In its sample, this clonotype was seen many times. The rearrangement joins TRBV12-3 or TRBV12-4 to TRBJ2-4; TRBD1 agrees at 8 bases. The ends lost 6 bases at V and 6 bases at J; junction bases unmatched: 10. The CDR3 contains 15 residues. The CDR3 protein is CASSLAGGDGNIQYF. The DNA for the CDR3 is TGTGCCAGCAGCCTCGCAGGGGGCGATGGAAACATTCAGTACTTC.

At least ten counts were recorded for this clonotype. J is TRBJ2-3 and V is TRBV2; 9 nucleotides agree with TRBD2. Germline V lookup: CDR1 SNHLY, CDR2 FYNNEI. J lost 9 bases, V lost 2 bases, and 21 bases had no gene match. The CDR3 consists of 19 residues. The CDR3 spells CASSELRLGAGGSRGTQYF. The CDR3 DNA is TGTGCCAGCAGTGAACTTCGCCTTGGGGCGGGGGGGAGCAGAGGGACGCAGTATTTT. The whole variable domain, filled in from reference TRBV2 and TRBJ2-3, reads EPEVTQTPSHQVTQMGQEVILRCVPISNHLYFYWYRQILGQKVEFLVSFYNNEISEKSEIFDDQFSVERPDGSNFTLKIRSTKLEDSAMYFCASSELRLGAGGSRGTQYFGPGTRLTVL.

This clonotype was observed many times. The chain recombines TRBV15 with TRBJ1-2; D is uncertain. Trimming pared 0 bases from V and 2 bases from J, leaving 7 bases between. Germline V gene sequence: CDR1 LNHNV, CDR2 YYDKDF (reference sequence). This CDR3 region has 14 residues. CDR3 sequence reads: CATSRDYTNYGYTF. CDR3 nucleotide sequence: TGTGCCACCAGCAGAGATTACACCAACTATGGCTACACCTTC.

This clonotype has at least ten counts. The rearrangement links TRBV6-1 to TRBJ1-5; a weak D match, TRBD1 (6 bases). With 5 bases removed from V and 6 bases from J, the gap between germline ends came to 17 bases. CDR1 MNHNS and CDR2 SASEGT come from the germline V gene. The CDR3 has 15 residues. CDR3 bases: TGTGCCAGCAGTCCCTACGGGGGGCAGTTTCAGCCCCAGCATTTT. Protein: CASSPYGGQFQPQHF.